This entry describes one TCR beta chain. This clone was picked up a small number of times. There is no known antigen for this receptor. No much larger clone exists at a distance of one base, and base qualities are not known. The data originate from a study of beta chain features in type 1 diabetes (dated by TCRdb to 2016 to 2018). With regard to the full study: Mean age, gender distribution, total cell number and subset yield were not different between patients and healthy donors. Across all samples, approximately 98,000,000 sorted cells were examined, and cell number per subset correlated strongly with RNA yield. Naive and central memory subsets were obtained from all 28 donors, but regulatory and stem cell-like memory subsets were isolated from only 8 patients and about 8 healthy donors. The study compared TCRB repertoires of sorted circulating CD4+ T cell subsets between recently diagnosed type 1 diabetes patients and matched healthy donors. General study outcomes and caveats: Because cDNA rather than genomic DNA was sequenced, highly expressing activated cells could have been over-represented, although no difference in activation and CD3 levels was found between groups. The naive, central memory and regulatory TCRB repertoires appeared to resemble one another more closely among patients than among healthy donors. PCR may preferentially amplify shorter templates, but because patient and control samples were amplified and corrected together, any resulting skew would affect both groups equally. Type 1 diabetes patients showed a moderate but significant shortening of TCRB CDR3 length in all four CD4+ subsets. Because small numbers of individuals were included in the HLA sub-analyses, any influence of HLA type on TCRB rearrangement was left unresolved. At VDJ recombination sites, type 1 diabetes patients had fewer insertions and more deleted nucleotides, which implies abnormalities in thymic rearrangement.

Counted from cysteine to phenylalanine, this CDR3 has 14 amino acids. Only the CDR3 DNA is retained, 42 bases long and in frame from the first base. As encoded in the germline V gene, CDR1 is SQVTM while CDR2 is ANQGSEA. Cut back by 4 bases and 3 bases, the V and J ends lie 16 bases apart. The entire isolated RNA was reverse transcribed using the High Capacity cDNA Reverse Transcription Kit, and thus expressed TCRB transcripts were sequenced. Naive, central memory and regulatory T cell samples underwent deep immunoSEQ sequencing, averaging about 3.3 million total reads per sample. Sorted cells were lysed in RLT buffer and RNA was extracted with DNase-treated RNeasy Micro or Mini kits, depending on cell number. To prevent cross-contamination, each cell subset was processed individually, whereas patient and healthy donor samples were processed jointly. The immunoSEQ multiplex PCR was used to amplify TCRB sequences from cDNA, yielding 87-bp fragments that span the CDR3 region. Sequencing of the amplicons was done on the Illumina HiSeq platform. Per the source publication's procedure: Synthetic template baselines were used to correct PCR bias computationally, reads within Hamming distance 2 were collapsed together, and singletons that could not be merged were discarded. Reads were aligned against IMGT to assign V, D and J genes, CDR3 length and insertions or deletions at six rearrangement sites. Clonotype counts were normalized to sorted cell number within each subset before computing true diversity and Gini coefficients with the tcR R package. The overlap coefficient, calculated on TCRB nucleotide sequences, was used to measure repertoire sharing. Entries here come from immuneACCESS through TCRdb and include only in-frame sequences with V and J called. Some clones fail to appear in such tables; in the studies checked, an unresolved V gene covers under half of the shortfall, and the cause of the remainder is unknown. V and J calls and clone size are given by that table; D and trimming were obtained from the DNA. The sample includes 150,000 to 160,000 clones, with 11% observed a single time. Approximately 2% of the sample lies in the top ten.

A single peripheral blood draw of about 116 mL on average was collected from each donor into heparinised tubes. A BD FACSAria II and a panel including CD45RO, CCR7, CD25, CD127, CD95 and CD27 were used to sort naive, central memory, regulatory and stem cell-like memory CD4+ T cells. A purity above 95% was achieved for all sorted populations. Right away, PBMCs were isolated by Lymphoprep density gradient centrifugation and were stained directly, with no culture step. So that batch effects would be minimized, each experiment stained and sorted samples in pairs, pairing one healthy donor with one patient.

This clonotype originated in a man in his late teens or twenties in good health. The chain employs TRBV29-1 and TRBJ2-7, with the D gene not confidently named. The sequenced sample was central memory CD4+ T cells from blood. The CDR3 is CSVVWSGRNYEQYF. The DNA is TGCAGCGTTGTGTGGTCGGGCAGAAACTACGAGCAGTACTTC.